What follows is one TCR beta chain and its context. The antigen is unknown. Primers included in the PCR were 60 Vbeta and 13 Jbeta primers. The authors' processing: About 12 million of tens of millions of unique TCR beta chains were shared, per a later count. Measured with immunoSEQ multiplex PCR; TCRdb has only the in-frame clones, and not every one. V, J and clone size are taken as reported in that table, and D and trimming were inferred from the DNA itself. The sample has about 110,000 clones, approximately 66% seen once; the top ten hold approximately 10%. Trimming pared 4 bases from V and 3 bases from J, leaving 7 bases between. This CDR3 spans 13 amino acids. Germline CDR1 reads MGHRA; CDR2 reads YSYEKL. The record originates from a study of cytomegalovirus exposure and HLA in healthy donors. Overall study findings and caveats: Upon later analysis, TCR association rates were observed to vary by HLA locus, being highest for DRB1 and lowest for HLA-C.

The chain carries TRBV4-1 and TRBJ1-3, with D unclear. Sequencing was performed on PBMCs. This clonotype was obtained from a man between 35 and 55 years old in good health and CMV-seropositive. The CDR3: CASSLLYGNTIYF. The CDR3, as DNA: TGCGCCAGCAGCCTCCTCTATGGAAACACCATATATTTT.